Shown below are 14 T cell receptor beta chains from a single sample sequenced in a study of blood T cell repertoires in COVID-19. Sequencing was performed with immunoSEQ multiplex PCR; in TCRdb, only in-frame clones are kept and a portion is missing. The sample contains around 68,000 clones, 80% to 90% of which appear only once. Sequencing was done on a sample of peripheral blood. The origin of the receptors is a man aged 45-65 years with acute or convalescent COVID-19.

J is TRBJ2-5 and V is TRBV6-5; TRBD1 aligns across 8 bases. Losses at the gene ends were 6 bases for V and 4 bases for J; bases not matched to a gene: 4. The CDR3 runs to 13 residues. CDR1 and CDR2 (germline): MNHEY, SVGAGI. CDR3 DNA: TGTGCCAGCAGCAACACAGGGGGAGAGACCCAGTACTTC. Translating it yields CASSNTGGETQYF.

V usage is TRBV27 and J usage is TRBJ2-1; D is possibly TRBD2 (5 bases). This CDR3 region has 16 residues. CDR1 is MNHEY and CDR2 is SMNVEV in the germline V gene (reference sequence). The V end was cut by 2 bases, the J end by 1 base, with 12 bases between. As DNA, the CDR3 is TGTGCCAGCAGTTTAATAACGGGAAGGTCCTACAATGAGCAGTTCTTC. Protein: CASSLITGRSYNEQFF.

The chain recombines TRBV28 with TRBJ1-2; 7 bases line up with TRBD1. The V segment lost 7 bases and the J segment 7 bases; nucleotides outside the gene matches: 9. This CDR3 is 13 amino acids long. CDR1 MDHEN and CDR2 SYDVKM come from the germline V gene. CDR3 protein: CASTPGQFSGYTF. CDR3 DNA: TGTGCCAGCACCCCGGGACAGTTCTCTGGCTACACCTTC.

This clone came up once. The chain has TRBV6-2 or TRBV6-3 and TRBJ1-5; TRBD1 matches 9 bases. V lost 5 bases and J lost 0; bases outside the gene matches: 5. The CDR3 loop spans 16 amino acids. Germline V gene data show CDR1 as MNHEY and CDR2 as SVGEGT. CDR3: CASSIQGAGSNQPQHF. The CDR3 region has the DNA TGTGCCAGCAGTATACAGGGGGCTGGTAGCAATCAGCCCCAGCATTTT.

The V gene is TRBV5-4, the J gene TRBJ2-7; 11 bases map to TRBD1. Germline V gene lookup returns CDR1 SGHNT and CDR2 YYREEE (reference sequence). Trimming cost V 4 bases and J 6 bases; bases outside gene matches: 6. This CDR3 has 14 residues. CDR3: CASSPGQGAVEQYV. The CDR3 nucleotides read TGTGCCAGCAGCCCAGGACAGGGGGCGGTCGAGCAGTACGTC.

V gene TRBV14 combines with J gene TRBJ1-1, with no clear D. V was shortened by 1 base and J by 6 bases, with 18 bases between the two germline ends. This CDR3 has 16 residues. Germline loops: CDR1 SGHDN, CDR2 FVKESK. CDR3 in amino acids: CASSQAGRVGWPEAFF. The CDR3 DNA is TGTGCCAGCAGCCAAGCCGGGCGGGTGGGTTGGCCTGAAGCTTTCTTT.

The chain carries TRBV7-3 and TRBJ2-3; no clear D. Germline CDR1 reads SGHTA; CDR2 reads FQGTGA. V was pared by 0 bases and J by 6 bases, with 19 bases between. There are 17 residues in the CDR3. Here the CDR3 reads CASSLTGRESLSDTQYF. In nucleotides, the CDR3 is TGTGCCAGCAGCTTAACGGGCAGAGAAAGTCTCTCGGATACGCAGTATTTT. Full variable domain (outside the CDR3, taken from reference TRBV7-3 and TRBJ2-3): GAGVSQTPSNKVTEKGKYVELRCDPISGHTALYWYRQSLGQGPEFLIYFQGTGAADDSGLPNDRFFAVRPEGSVSTLKIQRTERGDSAVYLCASSLTGRESLSDTQYFGPGTRLTVL.

The V call is TRBV19, the J call TRBJ2-3; D may be TRBD2 (6 bases). Trimming stripped 3 bases from V and 4 bases from J, with 23 bases between. The CDR3 totals 18 residues. The germline V gene encodes CDR1 LNHDA and CDR2 SQIVND (reference sequence). The CDR3 loop reads CASSMDSTGGGGADTQYF. The DNA for the CDR3 is TGTGCCAGTAGTATGGACTCTACAGGCGGAGGAGGGGCAGATACGCAGTATTTT.

This sequence joins TRBV28 and TRBJ2-2; TRBD1 might be the D (6 bases). Trimming pared 2 bases from V and 1 base from J, leaving 11 bases between. The CDR3 contains 16 residues. Germline V CDR1 and CDR2: MDHEN, SYDVKM. The CDR3 region is CASSLGGGLNTGELFF. CDR3 in DNA: TGTGCCAGCAGTTTAGGGGGCGGCTTGAACACCGGGGAGCTGTTTTTT.

Turning to this clone: Compared with germline, one end of the junction differs, possibly owing to a read error. V and J are TRBV19 and TRBJ1-5; 10 nucleotides agree with TRBD1. The CDR3 has 16 residues. CDR1 LNHDA and CDR2 SQIVND come from the germline V gene (reference sequence). Here the CDR3 reads CASSVDPGQGHQPQHF. The CDR3 DNA reads TGTGCCAGTAGTGTAGACCCGGGACAGGGGCATCAGCCCCAGCATTTT.

This chain links TRBV27 with TRBJ1-5; D call uncertain. V lost 6 bases and J 0 bases, leaving 18 bases between the germline ends. Germline assignment: CDR1 MNHEY and CDR2 SMNVEV (reference sequence). This CDR3 has 17 residues. The CDR3 here is CASSRLAGPGSNQPQHF. The CDR3 region has the DNA TGTGCCAGCAGCCGATTAGCCGGCCCGGGTAGCAATCAGCCCCAGCATTTT.

The rearrangement joins TRBV7-9 to TRBJ1-5, with 8 bases lining up with TRBD1. The CDR3 runs to 15 residues. Germline V gives CDR1 SEHNR, CDR2 FQNEAQ (reference sequence). Trimming removed 5 bases from V and 5 bases from J; junction bases left unmatched: 8. The CDR3, as DNA: TGTGCCAGCAGCCTGGATCAGGGGGCCTATCAGCCCCAGCATTTT. Translated: CASSLDQGAYQPQHF.

The rearrangement uses TRBV2 and TRBJ1-2; D is undetermined. The CDR3 has 15 amino acids. The V gene lost 3 bases and the J gene lost 7 bases, with 18 bases spanning the gap. Per germline, CDR1 SNHLY and CDR2 FYNNEI. CDR3 amino acids: CASSDNPPLARGYTF. The CDR3 nucleotides are TGTGCCAGCAGTGATAACCCCCCACTCGCCCGTGGCTACACCTTC.

This clone appeared once. The J gene is TRBJ2-3, the V gene TRBV11-1, with D perhaps TRBD2 (5 bases). V was trimmed by 5 bases and J by 4 bases, leaving 10 bases between them. The CDR3 has 13 amino acids. Germline assignment: CDR1 SGHAT and CDR2 FQDESV (reference sequence). The CDR3 nucleotides are TGTGCCAGCAGCAACTCACTAGCAGATACGCAGTATTTT. This codes for CASSNSLADTQYF.